The 4 T cell receptor beta chains listed next were all sequenced from one sample in a study of blood T cell repertoires in COVID-19. The assay was immunoSEQ multiplex PCR, and TCRdb's table has in-frame clones only and misses some. Of 60,000 to 75,000 clones listed, roughly 80% are singletons. Sample: peripheral blood. These receptors came from a woman older than 75 with acute or convalescent COVID-19.

This chain links TRBV11-2 with TRBJ1-1; 8 nucleotides align to TRBD1. With 3 bases clipped from V and 8 bases from J, the junction kept 2 bases outside the gene matches. The CDR3 totals 12 residues. Germline V gives CDR1 SGHAT, CDR2 FQNNGV. CDR3 loop: CASSFGTGEAFF. In DNA form, the CDR3 reads TGTGCCAGCAGCTTCGGGACAGGAGAAGCTTTCTTT. Drawing the rest from reference TRBV11-2 and TRBJ1-1, the complete variable domain is EAGVAQSPRYKIIEKRQSVAFWCNPISGHATLYWYQQILGQGPKLLIQFQNNGVVDDSQLPKDRFSAERLKGVDSTLKIQPAKLEDSAVYLCASSFGTGEAFFGQGTRLTVV.

The chain carries TRBV27 and TRBJ2-2; TRBD1 matches 7 bases. J lost 4 bases, V lost 5 bases, and 4 bases had no gene match. Germline lookup yields CDR1 MNHEY and CDR2 SMNVEV (reference sequence). CDR3 length: 14 amino acids. The DNA for the CDR3 is TGTGCCAGCAGTCCCGACAGGGCCACCGGGGAGCTGTTTTTT. Its protein is CASSPDRATGELFF.

This rearrangement joins TRBV11-2 to TRBJ2-1; 7 bases are shared with TRBD2. The germline V gene encodes CDR1 SGHAT and CDR2 FQNNGV. Unmatched junction bases numbered 5, after V lost 4 bases and J lost 11 bases. This CDR3 has 12 residues. CDR3 in amino acids: CASSSGLRKQFF. The CDR3 DNA sequence: TGTGCCAGCAGCTCGGGACTACGCAAGCAGTTCTTC.

This chain joins TRBV24-1 and TRBJ2-3, with D unresolved. Germline-derived CDR1 and CDR2 are KGHDR and SFDVKD. V dropped 4 bases and J dropped 8 bases, with 12 bases sitting between them. The CDR3 covers 13 residues. CDR3 region: CATSERALGTQYF. CDR3 nucleotide sequence: TGTGCCACCAGTGAACGAGCCCTAGGTACGCAGTATTTT.